This T cell receptor beta chain was identified in a study of cytomegalovirus exposure and HLA in healthy donors. Notes on the study in general: V- and J-gene trimming of TCR beta was linked (in a later analysis) to a missense DCLRE1C variant.

Note on this clone: Its antigen is still unknown.

PCR involved 60 Vbeta and 13 Jbeta primers. Profiled with immunoSEQ multiplex PCR; TCRdb holds only in-frame clones, not every one. Its listing shows about 110,000 clones. Trimming pared 7 bases from V and 10 bases from J, leaving 11 bases between. Germline loops: CDR1 SNHLY, CDR2 FYNNEI. The CDR3 is made up of 11 amino acids. The gene calls are TRBV2 and TRBJ2-1; D ambiguous. The sequenced sample was PBMCs. This clonotype was obtained from a man younger than 35 in good health and CMV-seronegative. CDR3 loop: CASNLHSEQFF. In DNA form, the CDR3 reads TGTGCCAGCAACCTTCATAGCGAGCAGTTCTTC.